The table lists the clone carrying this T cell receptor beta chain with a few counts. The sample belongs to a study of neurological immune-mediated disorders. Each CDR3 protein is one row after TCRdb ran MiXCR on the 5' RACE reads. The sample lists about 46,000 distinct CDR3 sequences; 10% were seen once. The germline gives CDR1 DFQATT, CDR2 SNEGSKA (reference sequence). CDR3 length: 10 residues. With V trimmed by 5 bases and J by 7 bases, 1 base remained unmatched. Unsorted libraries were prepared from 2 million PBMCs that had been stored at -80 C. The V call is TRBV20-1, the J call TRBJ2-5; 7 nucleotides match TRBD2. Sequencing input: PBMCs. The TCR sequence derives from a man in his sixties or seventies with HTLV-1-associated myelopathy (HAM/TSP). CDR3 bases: TGCAGTGCTGGGGAGGGGACCCAGTACTTC. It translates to CSAGEGTQYF.